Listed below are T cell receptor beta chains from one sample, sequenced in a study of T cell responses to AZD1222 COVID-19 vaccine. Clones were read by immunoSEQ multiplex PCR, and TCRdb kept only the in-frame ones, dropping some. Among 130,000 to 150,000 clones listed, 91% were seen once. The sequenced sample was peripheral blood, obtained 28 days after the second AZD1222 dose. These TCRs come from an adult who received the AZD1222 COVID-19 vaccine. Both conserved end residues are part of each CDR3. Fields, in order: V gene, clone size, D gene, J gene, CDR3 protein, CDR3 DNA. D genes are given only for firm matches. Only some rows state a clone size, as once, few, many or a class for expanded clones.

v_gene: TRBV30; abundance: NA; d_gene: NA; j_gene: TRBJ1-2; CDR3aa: CAWSGELTVDGYTF; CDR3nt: TGTGCCTGGAGTGGAGAGCTCACGGTCGATGGCTACACCTTC
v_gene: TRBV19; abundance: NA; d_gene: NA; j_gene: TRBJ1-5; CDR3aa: CASTLSNQPQHF; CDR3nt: TGTGCCAGTACTCTGAGCAATCAGCCCCAGCATTTT
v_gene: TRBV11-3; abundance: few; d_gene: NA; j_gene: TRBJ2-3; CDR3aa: CASSLGPADTQYF; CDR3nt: TGTGCCAGCAGCTTAGGCCCCGCAGATACGCAGTATTTT
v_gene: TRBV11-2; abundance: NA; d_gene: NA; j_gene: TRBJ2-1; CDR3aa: CASSPWTNYNEQFF; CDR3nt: TGTGCCAGCAGCCCCTGGACTAACTACAATGAGCAGTTCTTC
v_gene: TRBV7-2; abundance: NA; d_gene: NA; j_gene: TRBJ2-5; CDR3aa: CASSLTRAVETQYF; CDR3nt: TGTGCCAGCAGCTTAACGAGGGCGGTAGAGACCCAGTACTTC
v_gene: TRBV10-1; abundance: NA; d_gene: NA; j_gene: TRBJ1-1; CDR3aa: CASVEGKGLNTEAFF; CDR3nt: TGCGCCAGCGTAGAGGGGAAGGGGCTGAACACTGAAGCTTTCTTT
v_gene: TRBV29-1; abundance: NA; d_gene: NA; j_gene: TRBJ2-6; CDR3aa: CSVRGAGSLSGANVLTF; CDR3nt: TGCAGCGTGAGGGGCGCAGGGTCCCTTTCTGGGGCCAACGTCCTGACTTTC
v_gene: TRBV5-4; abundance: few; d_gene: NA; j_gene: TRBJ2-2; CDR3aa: CASSLVQGPTTGELFF; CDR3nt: TGTGCCAGCAGCTTGGTGCAGGGCCCCACCACCGGGGAGCTGTTTTTT
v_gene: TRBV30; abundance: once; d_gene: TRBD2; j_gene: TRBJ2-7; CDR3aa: CAWSSGTSAYEQYF; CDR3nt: TGTGCCTGGAGTTCCGGGACTAGCGCCTACGAGCAGTACTTC
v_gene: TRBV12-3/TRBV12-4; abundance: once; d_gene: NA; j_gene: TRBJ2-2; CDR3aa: CASRYGTGELFF; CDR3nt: TGTGCCAGCAGATACGGCACCGGGGAGCTGTTTTTT
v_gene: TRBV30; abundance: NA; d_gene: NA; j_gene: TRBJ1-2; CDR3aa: CAWSRQTNYGYTF; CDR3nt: TGTGCCTGGAGCCGACAGACTAACTATGGCTACACCTTC
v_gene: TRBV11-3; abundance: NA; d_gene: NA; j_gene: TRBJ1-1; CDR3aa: CASSLTNTHPRAFF; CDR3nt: TGTGCCAGCAGCTTAACCAACACCCACCCGCGGGCTTTCTTT
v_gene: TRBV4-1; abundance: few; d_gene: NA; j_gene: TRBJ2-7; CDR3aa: CASSQVDSSYEQYF; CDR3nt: TGCGCCAGCAGCCAAGTGGACAGCTCCTACGAGCAGTACTTC
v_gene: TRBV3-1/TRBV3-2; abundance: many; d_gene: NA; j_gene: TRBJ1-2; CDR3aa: CASSQGANLGYTF; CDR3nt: TGTGCCAGCAGCCAAGGGGCGAATCTCGGCTACACCTTC
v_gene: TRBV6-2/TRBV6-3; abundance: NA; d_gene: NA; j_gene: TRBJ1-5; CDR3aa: CASSYPGGGYDQPQHF; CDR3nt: TGTGCCAGCAGTTACCCTGGGGGGGGCTATGATCAGCCCCAGCATTTT
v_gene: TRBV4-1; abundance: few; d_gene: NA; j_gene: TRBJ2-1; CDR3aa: CASSQDRDNEQFF; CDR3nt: TGCGCCAGCAGCCAAGATCGGGACAATGAGCAGTTCTTC
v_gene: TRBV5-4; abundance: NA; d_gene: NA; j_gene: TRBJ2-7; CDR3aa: CASSLWGSGARAYEQYF; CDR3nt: TGTGCCAGCAGCTTGTGGGGGAGTGGAGCCCGGGCCTACGAGCAGTACTTC
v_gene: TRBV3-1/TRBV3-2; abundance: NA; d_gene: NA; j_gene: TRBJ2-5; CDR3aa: CASSQDPGTQYF; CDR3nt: TGTGCCAGCAGCCAAGACCCCGGGACCCAGTACTTC
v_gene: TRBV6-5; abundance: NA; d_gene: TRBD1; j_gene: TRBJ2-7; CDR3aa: CASSYARGQREQYF; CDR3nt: TGTGCCAGCAGTTACGCCAGGGGGCAGCGCGAGCAGTACTTC
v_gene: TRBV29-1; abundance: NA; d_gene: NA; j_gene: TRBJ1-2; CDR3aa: CSVEGVNGYTF; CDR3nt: TGCAGCGTTGAAGGGGTGAACGGCTACACCTTC
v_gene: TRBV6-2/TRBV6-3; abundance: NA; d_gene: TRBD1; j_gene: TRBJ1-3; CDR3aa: CASSPRTGVFTGNTIYF; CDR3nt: TGTGCCAGCAGCCCTCGGACAGGGGTGTTCACTGGAAACACCATATATTTT
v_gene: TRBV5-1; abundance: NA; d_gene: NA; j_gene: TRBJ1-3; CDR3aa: CASSLEVAGGSGNTIYF; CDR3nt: TGCGCCAGCAGCTTGGAGGTGGCCGGGGGCTCTGGAAACACCATATATTTT
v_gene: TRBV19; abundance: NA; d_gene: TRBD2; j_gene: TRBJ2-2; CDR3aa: CASSMERGIGELFF; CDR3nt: TGTGCCAGTAGTATGGAGCGGGGGATTGGGGAGCTGTTTTTT
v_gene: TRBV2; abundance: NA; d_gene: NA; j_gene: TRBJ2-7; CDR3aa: CASMLGFNSEQYF; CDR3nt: TGTGCCAGCATGCTCGGGTTTAACTCCGAGCAGTACTTC
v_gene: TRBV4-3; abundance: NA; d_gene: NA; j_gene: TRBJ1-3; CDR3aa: CASSQALLGGNTIYF; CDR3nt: TGCGCCAGCAGCCAAGCTCTGTTGGGGGGAAACACCATATATTTT
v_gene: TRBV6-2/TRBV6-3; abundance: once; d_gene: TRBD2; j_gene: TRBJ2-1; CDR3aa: CASSRHLAGVSNEQFF; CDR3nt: TGTGCCAGCAGCCGCCACCTAGCGGGAGTCAGCAATGAGCAGTTCTTC
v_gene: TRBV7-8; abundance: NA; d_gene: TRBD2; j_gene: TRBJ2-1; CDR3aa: CASSFRLAYNEQFF; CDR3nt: TGTGCCAGCAGCTTTAGACTAGCTTACAATGAGCAGTTCTTC
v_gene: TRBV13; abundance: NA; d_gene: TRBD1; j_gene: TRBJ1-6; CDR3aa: CASSSWTGKNNSPLHF; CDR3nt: TGTGCCAGCAGCTCCTGGACAGGGAAGAATAATTCACCCCTCCACTTT
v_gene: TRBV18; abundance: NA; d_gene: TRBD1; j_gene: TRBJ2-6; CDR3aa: CASSPIKAGGSGANVLTF; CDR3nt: TGTGCCAGCTCACCAATCAAAGCAGGGGGCTCTGGGGCCAACGTCCTGACTTTC
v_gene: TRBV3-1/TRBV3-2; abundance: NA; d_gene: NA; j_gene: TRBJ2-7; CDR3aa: CASSSGFSVPYF; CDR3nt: TGTGCCAGCAGCTCAGGGTTTAGCGTCCCCTACTTC
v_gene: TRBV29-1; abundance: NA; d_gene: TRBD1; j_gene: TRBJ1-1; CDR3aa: CSVAGQGISSTEAFF; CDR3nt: TGCAGCGTCGCGGGACAGGGTATCTCCAGCACTGAAGCTTTCTTT
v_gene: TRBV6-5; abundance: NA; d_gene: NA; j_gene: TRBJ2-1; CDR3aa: CASSRRVGNEQFF; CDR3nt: TGTGCCAGCAGTCGGAGAGTCGGAAATGAGCAGTTCTTC
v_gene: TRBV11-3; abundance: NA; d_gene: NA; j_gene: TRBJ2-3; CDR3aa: CASTYGGAGSTDTQYF; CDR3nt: TGTGCCAGCACTTACGGCGGGGCAGGGTCCACAGATACGCAGTATTTT
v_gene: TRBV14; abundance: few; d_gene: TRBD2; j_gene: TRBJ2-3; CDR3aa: CASSRRPSSGTADTQYF; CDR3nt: TGTGCCAGCAGCCGAAGACCCTCTAGCGGGACTGCAGATACGCAGTATTTT
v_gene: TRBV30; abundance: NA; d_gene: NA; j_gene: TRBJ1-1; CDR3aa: CAGTRGASGTEAFF; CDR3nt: TGTGCCGGGACGCGGGGGGCGTCGGGCACTGAAGCTTTCTTT
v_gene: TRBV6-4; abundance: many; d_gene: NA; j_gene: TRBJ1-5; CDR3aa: CASSTDSNQPQHF; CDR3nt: TGTGCCAGCAGTACGGACAGCAATCAGCCCCAGCATTTT
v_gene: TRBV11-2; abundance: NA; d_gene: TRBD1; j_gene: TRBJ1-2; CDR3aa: CASSLAGTGTYGYTF; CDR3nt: TGTGCCAGCAGCTTAGCGGGGACAGGGACGTATGGCTACACCTTC
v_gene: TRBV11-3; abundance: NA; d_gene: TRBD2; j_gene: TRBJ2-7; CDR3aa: CASSFRSGRSYEQYF; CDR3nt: TGTGCCAGCAGCTTCCGTAGCGGGAGAAGCTACGAGCAGTACTTC
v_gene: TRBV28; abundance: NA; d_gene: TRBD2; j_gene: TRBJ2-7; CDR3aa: CASRRRGGASYEQYF; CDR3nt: TGTGCCAGCCGGAGACGCGGGGGGGCCTCCTACGAGCAGTACTTC
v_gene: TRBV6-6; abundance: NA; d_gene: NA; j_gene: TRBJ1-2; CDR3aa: CASSPKPRTGFNYGYTF; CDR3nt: TGTGCCAGCAGTCCAAAGCCACGGACGGGCTTTAACTATGGCTACACCTTC
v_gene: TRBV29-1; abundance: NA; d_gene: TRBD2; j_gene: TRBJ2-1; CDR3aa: CSVDRLAGGYYNEQFF; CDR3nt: TGCAGCGTTGATAGACTAGCGGGGGGTTACTACAATGAGCAGTTCTTC
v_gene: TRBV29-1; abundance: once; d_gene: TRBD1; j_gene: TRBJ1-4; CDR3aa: CSVEMNTGANEKLFF; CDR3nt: TGCAGCGTTGAGATGAATACAGGGGCTAATGAAAAACTGTTTTTT
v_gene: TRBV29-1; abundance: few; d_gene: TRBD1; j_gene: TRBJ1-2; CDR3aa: CSVTQGGNGYTF; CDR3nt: TGCAGCGTAACGCAGGGGGGAAATGGCTACACCTTC
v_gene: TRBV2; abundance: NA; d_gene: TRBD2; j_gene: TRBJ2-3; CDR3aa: CASSELAGGLGAQYF; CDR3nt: TGTGCCAGCAGTGAACTAGCGGGGGGCCTGGGCGCGCAGTATTTT
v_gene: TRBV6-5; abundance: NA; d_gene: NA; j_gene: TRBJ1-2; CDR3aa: CASGPLQGKGYTF; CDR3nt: TGTGCCAGCGGTCCCCTACAAGGGAAAGGCTACACCTTC
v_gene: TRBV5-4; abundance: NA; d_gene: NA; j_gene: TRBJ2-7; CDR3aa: CASTDPKLISEQYF; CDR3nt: TGTGCCAGCACCGACCCCAAGCTAATCTCAGAGCAGTACTTC
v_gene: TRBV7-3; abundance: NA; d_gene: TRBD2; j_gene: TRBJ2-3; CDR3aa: CASSSGLASPTQYF; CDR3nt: TGTGCCAGCAGCTCGGGACTAGCATCCCCAACGCAGTATTTT
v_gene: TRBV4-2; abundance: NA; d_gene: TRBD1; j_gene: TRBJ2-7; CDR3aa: CASSQATGGSEQYF; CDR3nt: TGTGCCAGCAGCCAAGCGACAGGGGGCAGCGAGCAGTACTTC
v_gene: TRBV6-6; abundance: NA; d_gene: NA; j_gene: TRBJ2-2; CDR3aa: CASISAIWAAGELFF; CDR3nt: TGTGCCAGCATTTCCGCCATTTGGGCGGCCGGGGAGCTGTTTTTT
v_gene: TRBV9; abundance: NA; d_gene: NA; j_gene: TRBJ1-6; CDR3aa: CASSVGLDNSPLHF; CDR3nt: TGTGCCAGCAGCGTAGGGTTGGATAATTCACCCCTCCACTTT
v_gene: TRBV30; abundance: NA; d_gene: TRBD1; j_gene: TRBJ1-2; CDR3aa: CAWSPGQAGYTF; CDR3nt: TGTGCCTGGAGTCCGGGACAGGCTGGCTACACCTTC
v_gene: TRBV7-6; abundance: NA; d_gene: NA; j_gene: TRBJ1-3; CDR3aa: CASSSPDIDSGNTIYF; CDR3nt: TGTGCCAGCAGCTCCCCCGACATCGATTCTGGAAACACCATATATTTT
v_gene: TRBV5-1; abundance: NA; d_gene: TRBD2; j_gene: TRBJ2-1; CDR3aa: CASLLTSARPHNEQFF; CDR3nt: TGCGCCAGCCTGTTGACTAGCGCGAGACCCCACAATGAGCAGTTCTTC
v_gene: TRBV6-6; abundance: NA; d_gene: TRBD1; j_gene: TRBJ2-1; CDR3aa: CASSYSTQGAYNEQFF; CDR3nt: TGTGCCAGCAGTTACTCGACACAGGGGGCCTACAATGAGCAGTTCTTC
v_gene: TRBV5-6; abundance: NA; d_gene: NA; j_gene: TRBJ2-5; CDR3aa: CASSLGAGETQYF; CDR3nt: TGTGCCAGCAGCTTGGGCGCAGGGGAGACCCAGTACTTC
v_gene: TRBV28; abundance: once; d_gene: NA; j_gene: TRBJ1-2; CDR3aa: CASSLVGANYGYTF; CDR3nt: TGTGCCAGCAGTTTGGTCGGCGCCAACTATGGCTACACCTTC
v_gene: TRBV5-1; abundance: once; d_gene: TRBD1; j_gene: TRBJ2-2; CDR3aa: CASSWDRGAAGELFF; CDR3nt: TGCGCCAGCAGCTGGGACAGGGGTGCCGCCGGGGAGCTGTTTTTT
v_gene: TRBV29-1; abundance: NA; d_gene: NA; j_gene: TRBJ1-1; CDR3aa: CSGGEGTNTEAFF; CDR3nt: TGCAGCGGCGGTGAAGGAACGAACACTGAAGCTTTCTTT